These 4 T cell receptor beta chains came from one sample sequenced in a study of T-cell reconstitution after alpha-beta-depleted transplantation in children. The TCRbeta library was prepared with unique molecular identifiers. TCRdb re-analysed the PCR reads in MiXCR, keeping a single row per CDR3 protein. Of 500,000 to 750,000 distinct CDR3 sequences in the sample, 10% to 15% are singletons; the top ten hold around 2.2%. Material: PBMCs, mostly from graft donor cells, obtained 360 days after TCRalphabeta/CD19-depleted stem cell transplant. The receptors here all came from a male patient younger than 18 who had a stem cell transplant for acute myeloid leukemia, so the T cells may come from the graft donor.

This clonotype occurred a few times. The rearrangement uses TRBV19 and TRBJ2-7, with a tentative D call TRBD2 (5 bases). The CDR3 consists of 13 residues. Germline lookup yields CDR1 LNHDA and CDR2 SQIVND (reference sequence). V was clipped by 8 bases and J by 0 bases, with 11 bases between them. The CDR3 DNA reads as TGTGCCAGTGCTACGGGGAGCTCCTACGAGCAGTACTTC. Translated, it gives CASATGSSYEQYF.

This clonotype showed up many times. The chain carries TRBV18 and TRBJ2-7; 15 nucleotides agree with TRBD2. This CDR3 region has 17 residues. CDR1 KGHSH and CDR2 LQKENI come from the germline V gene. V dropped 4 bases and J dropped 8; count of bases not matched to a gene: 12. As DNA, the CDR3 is TGTGCCAGCTCACTGGGACTAGCGGGAGGTGCCTCTTATAAGCAGTACTTC. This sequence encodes CASSLGLAGGASYKQYF.

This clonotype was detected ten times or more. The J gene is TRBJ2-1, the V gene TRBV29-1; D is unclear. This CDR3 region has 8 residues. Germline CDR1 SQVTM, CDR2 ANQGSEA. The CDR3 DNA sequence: TGCCCTGAGGATGAGCAGTTCTTC. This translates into CPEDEQFF.

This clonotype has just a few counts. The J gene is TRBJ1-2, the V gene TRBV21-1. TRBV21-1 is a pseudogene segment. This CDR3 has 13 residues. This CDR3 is CASSKLSLGGYTF. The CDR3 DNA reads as TGTGCCAGCAGCAAATTAAGCCTAGGAGGCTACACCTTC.